This is a list of T cell receptor beta chains from one sample in a study of technical replicates of blood from a few donors. Method: immunoSEQ multiplex PCR; TCRdb's copy keeps in-frame clones and lacks some. The sample gives almost 70,000 clones, approximately 88% of which show up once; approximately 5% is in the top ten. Sequencing was performed on PBMCs. These receptors were collected from a human donor in good health. Some clones in this sample may be carry-over from other donors' samples. The CDR3 runs from the conserved cysteine through the conserved F or W.

TRBV9 CASSRQALWTF
TRBV4-2 CASSQVGQGFEQYF
TRBV5-8 CASSLNRGDPDTQYF
TRBV4-1 CASSSRLERNEQFF
TRBV5-1 CASSWVQRETQYF
TRBV5-1 CASSRKDRSYEQYF
TRBV11-2 CASSFGNYGYTF
TRBV27 CASSSGTGEQYF
TRBV5-1 CASSYLAGNNEQFF
TRBV18 CASSPSTAYEQYF
TRBV9 CASSISGESSYNEQFF
TRBV7-8 CASSMRLAGDPTGELFF
TRBV11-2 CASSSDLAGAAYEQYF
TRBV5-8 CASSRRGTSGTEQFF
TRBV6-5 CASSEVPSNYGYTF
TRBV5-1 CASSSGDRGWNEQFF
TRBV30 CAWSVAGGGEQYF
TRBV10-3 CAISDGSGLPDTQYF
TRBV18 CASSPARDRELFF
TRBV7-9 CASSGGQGWDTEAFF
TRBV7-3 CASSLTNAGYEQYF
TRBV19 CATRRLAGVQETQYF
TRBV11-2 CASSSGTASYGYTF
TRBV7-6 CASSHGAETQYF
TRBV4-2 CASSQDGLAGGNEQFF
TRBV5-4 CASSLGGLQGNSREQYF
TRBV6-5 CASAPSRGRRNTIYF
TRBV7-9 CASSAGTVGYTF
TRBV11-2 CASSLSSSGSLGANEQFF
TRBV4-2 CASSPASGELFF
TRBV21-1 CASSNVFGKGEQYF
TRBV10-3 CAISEAGPDETQYF
TRBV7-7 CASSPGGGSTGELFF
TRBV30 CAWSVPGGTGGYTF
TRBV6-6 CASSNPRNEQFF
TRBV7-3 CASSLGGTATDTQYF
TRBV5-1 CASSLAGDEQYF
TRBV6-5 CASSYSGRASTDTQYF
TRBV18 CASSLGQGVNTEAFF
TRBV6-5 CASSYSSRVGSPLHF
TRBV18 CASSPTGQATYEQYF
TRBV2 CAVVGTSGGNTQYF
TRBV7-2 CASSSGVLPWQYF
TRBV2 CASRGLAGPYEQYF